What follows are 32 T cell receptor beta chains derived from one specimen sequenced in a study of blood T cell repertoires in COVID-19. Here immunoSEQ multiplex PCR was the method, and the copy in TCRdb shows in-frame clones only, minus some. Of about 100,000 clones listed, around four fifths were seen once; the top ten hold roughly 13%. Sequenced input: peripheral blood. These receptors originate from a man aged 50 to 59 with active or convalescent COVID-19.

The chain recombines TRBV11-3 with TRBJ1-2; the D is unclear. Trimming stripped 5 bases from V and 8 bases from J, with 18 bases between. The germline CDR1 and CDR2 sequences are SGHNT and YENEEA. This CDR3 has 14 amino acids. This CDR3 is CASSPGPEVGGYTF. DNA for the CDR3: TGTGCCAGCAGCCCAGGTCCGGAGGTGGGCGGCTACACCTTC.

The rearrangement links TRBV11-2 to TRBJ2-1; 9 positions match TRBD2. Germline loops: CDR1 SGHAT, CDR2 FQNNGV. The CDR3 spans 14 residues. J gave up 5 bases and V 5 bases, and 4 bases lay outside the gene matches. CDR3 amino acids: CASSPGLANNEQFF. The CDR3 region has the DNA TGTGCCAGCAGCCCGGGACTAGCCAACAATGAGCAGTTCTTC.

CDR3 protein: CAAGVVGTGYGYTF. As DNA, the CDR3 is TGTGCCGCAGGGGTGGTCGGGACAGGGTATGGCTACACCTTC. J is TRBJ1-2 and V is TRBV6-5, with 9 bases identical to TRBD1. Looked up from germline, CDR1 is MNHEY and CDR2 is SVGAGI. There are 14 residues in the CDR3. The J segment lost 5 bases and the V segment lost 11 bases, leaving 12 bases of the junction unmatched.

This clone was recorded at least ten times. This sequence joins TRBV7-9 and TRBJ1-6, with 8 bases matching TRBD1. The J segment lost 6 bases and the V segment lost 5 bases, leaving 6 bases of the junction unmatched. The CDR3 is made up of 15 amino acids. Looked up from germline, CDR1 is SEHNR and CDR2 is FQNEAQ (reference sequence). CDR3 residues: CASSPRTGSNSPLHF. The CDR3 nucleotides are TGTGCCAGCAGCCCTCGGACAGGGTCTAATTCACCCCTCCACTTT.

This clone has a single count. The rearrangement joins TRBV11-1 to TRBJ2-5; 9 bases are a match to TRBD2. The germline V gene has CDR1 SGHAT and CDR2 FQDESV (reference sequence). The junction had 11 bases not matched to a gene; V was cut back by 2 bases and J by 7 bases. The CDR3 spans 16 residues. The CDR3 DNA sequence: TGTGCCAGCAGCTTATTGGTTTCGGGACTAGCCGGGACCCAGTACTTC. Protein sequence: CASSLLVSGLAGTQYF.

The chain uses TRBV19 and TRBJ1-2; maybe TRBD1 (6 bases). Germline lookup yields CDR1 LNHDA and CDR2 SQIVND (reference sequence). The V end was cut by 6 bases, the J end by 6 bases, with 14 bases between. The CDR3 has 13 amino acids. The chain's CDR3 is CASRLNREHGYTF. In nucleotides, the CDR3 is TGTGCCAGTAGACTTAACAGGGAGCATGGCTACACCTTC.

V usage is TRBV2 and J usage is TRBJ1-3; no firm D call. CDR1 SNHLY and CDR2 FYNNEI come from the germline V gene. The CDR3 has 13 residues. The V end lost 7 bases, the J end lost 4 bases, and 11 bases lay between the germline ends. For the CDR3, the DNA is TGTGCCAGCATTCCGGGGTTCGGAAACACCATATATTTT. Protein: CASIPGFGNTIYF.

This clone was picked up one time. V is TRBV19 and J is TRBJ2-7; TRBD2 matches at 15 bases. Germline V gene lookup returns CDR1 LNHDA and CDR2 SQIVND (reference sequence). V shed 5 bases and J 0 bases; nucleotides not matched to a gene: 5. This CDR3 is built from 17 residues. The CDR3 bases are TGTGCCAGTAGTCCAGGGACTAGCGGGAGGCTCTCCTACGAGCAGTACTTC. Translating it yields CASSPGTSGRLSYEQYF.

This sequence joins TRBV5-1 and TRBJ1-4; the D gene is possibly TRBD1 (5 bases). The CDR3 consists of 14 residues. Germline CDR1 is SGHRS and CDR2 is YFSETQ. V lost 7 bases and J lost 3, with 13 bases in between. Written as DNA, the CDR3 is TGCGCCAGCCGCCCGGGGGGGGCTAATGAAAAACTGTTTTTT. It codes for CASRPGGANEKLFF.

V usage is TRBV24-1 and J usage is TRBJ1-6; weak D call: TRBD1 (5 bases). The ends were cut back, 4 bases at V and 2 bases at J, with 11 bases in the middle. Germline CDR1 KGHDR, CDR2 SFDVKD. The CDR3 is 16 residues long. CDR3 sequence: CATSDLRQPYNSPLHF. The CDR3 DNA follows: TGTGCCACCAGTGACCTTCGACAGCCCTATAATTCACCCCTCCACTTT.

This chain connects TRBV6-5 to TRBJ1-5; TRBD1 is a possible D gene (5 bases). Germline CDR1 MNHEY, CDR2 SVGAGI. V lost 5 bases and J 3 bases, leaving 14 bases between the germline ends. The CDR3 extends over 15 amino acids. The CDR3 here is CASSTTGGNNQPQHF. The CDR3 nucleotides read TGTGCCAGCAGTACCACCGGGGGAAACAATCAGCCCCAGCATTTT.

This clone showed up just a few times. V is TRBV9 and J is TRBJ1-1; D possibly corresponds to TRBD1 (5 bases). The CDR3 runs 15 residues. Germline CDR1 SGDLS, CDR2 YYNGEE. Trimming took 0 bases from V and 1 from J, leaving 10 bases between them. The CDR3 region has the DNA TGTGCCAGCAGCGTAGAGGGGTCGGGGAACACTGAAGCTTTCTTT. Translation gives CASSVEGSGNTEAFF.

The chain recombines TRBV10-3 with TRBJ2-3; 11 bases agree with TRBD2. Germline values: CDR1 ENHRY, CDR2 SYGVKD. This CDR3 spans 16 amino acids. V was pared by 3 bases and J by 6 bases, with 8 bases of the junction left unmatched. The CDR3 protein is CAISDQLAGAGDTQYF. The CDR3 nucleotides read TGTGCCATCAGTGATCAACTAGCGGGAGCAGGGGATACGCAGTATTTT.

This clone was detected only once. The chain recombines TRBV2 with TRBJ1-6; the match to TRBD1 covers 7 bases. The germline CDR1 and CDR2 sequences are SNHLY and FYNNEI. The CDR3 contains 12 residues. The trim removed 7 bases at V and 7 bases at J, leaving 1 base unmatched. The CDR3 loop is CASMTGNSPLHF. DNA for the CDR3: TGTGCCAGCATGACAGGGAATTCACCCCTCCACTTT.

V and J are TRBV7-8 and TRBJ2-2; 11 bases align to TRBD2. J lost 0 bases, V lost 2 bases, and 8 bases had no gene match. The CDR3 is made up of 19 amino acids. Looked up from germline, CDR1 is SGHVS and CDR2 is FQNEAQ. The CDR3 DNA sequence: TGTGCCAGCAGCTTAAACAAGGGACTAGCGGCCACGAACACCGGGGAGCTGTTTTTT. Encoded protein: CASSLNKGLAATNTGELFF.

CDR3 loop: CPTRRRRRSGKLFF. The DNA of the CDR3 is TGTCCCACCCGAAGGAGGCGGAGGAGTGGAAAACTGTTTTTT. The rearrangement uses TRBV12-2 and TRBJ1-4. TRBV12-2 is an annotated pseudogene. The length of the CDR3 is 14 residues.

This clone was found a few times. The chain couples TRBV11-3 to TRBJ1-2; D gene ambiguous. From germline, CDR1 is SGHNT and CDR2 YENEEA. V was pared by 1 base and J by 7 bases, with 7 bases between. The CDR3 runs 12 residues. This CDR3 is CASSLAGIGYTF. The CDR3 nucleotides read TGTGCCAGCAGCTTAGCGGGGATTGGCTACACCTTC.

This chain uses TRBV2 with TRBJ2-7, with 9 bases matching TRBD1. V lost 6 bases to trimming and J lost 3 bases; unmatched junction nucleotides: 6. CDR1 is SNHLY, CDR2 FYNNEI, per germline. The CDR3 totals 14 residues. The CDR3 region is CASRDSGQGYEQYF. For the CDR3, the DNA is TGTGCCAGCAGAGACTCGGGACAGGGCTACGAGCAGTACTTC.

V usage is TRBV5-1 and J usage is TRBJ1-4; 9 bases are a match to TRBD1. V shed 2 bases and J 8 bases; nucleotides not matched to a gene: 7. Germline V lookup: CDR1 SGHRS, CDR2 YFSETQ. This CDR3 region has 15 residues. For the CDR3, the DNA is TGCGCCAGCAGCTTTATGGGACAGGGTCAAGAAAAACTGTTTTTT. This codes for CASSFMGQGQEKLFF.

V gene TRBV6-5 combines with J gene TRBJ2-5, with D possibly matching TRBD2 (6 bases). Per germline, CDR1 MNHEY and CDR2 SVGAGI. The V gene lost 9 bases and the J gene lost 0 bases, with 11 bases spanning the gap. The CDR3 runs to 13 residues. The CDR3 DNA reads TGTGCCAGTTCGTCGGGGGACCAAGAGACCCAGTACTTC. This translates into CASSSGDQETQYF.

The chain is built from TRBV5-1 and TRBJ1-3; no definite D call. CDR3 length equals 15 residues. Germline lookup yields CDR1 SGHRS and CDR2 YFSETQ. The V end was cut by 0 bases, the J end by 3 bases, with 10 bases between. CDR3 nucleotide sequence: TGCGCCAGCAGCTTGGCGGGCGGGGTTGGAAACACCATATATTTT. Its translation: CASSLAGGVGNTIYF.

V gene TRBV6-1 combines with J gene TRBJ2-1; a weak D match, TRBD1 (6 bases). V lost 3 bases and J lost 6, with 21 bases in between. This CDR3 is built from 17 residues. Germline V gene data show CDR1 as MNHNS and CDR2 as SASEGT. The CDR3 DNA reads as TGTGCCAGCAGTGATATCTCCACAGGGTTTCAAGGCAATGAGCAGTTCTTC. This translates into CASSDISTGFQGNEQFF.

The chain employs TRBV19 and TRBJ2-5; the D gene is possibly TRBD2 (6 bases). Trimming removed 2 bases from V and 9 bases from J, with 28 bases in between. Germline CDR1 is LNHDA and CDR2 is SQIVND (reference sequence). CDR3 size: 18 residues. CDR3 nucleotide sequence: TGTGCCAGTAGTATACACCCGGGATCCCGGGGTAGCGGACATTCCCAGTACTTC. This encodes CASSIHPGSRGSGHSQYF.

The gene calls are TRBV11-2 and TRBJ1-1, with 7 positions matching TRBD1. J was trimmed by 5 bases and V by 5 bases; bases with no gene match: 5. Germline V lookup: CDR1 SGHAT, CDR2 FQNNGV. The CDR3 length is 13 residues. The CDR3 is CASSPDRETEAFF. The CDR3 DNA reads TGTGCCAGCAGCCCCGACAGGGAAACTGAAGCTTTCTTT. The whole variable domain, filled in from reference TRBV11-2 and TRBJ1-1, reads EAGVAQSPRYKIIEKRQSVAFWCNPISGHATLYWYQQILGQGPKLLIQFQNNGVVDDSQLPKDRFSAERLKGVDSTLKIQPAKLEDSAVYLCASSPDRETEAFFGQGTRLTVV.

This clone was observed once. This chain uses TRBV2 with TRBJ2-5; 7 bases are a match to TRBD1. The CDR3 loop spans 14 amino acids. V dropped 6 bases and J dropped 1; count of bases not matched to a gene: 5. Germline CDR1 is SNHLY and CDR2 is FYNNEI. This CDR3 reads CASRRTGAQETQYF. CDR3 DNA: TGTGCCAGCAGACGGACAGGCGCCCAAGAGACCCAGTACTTC.

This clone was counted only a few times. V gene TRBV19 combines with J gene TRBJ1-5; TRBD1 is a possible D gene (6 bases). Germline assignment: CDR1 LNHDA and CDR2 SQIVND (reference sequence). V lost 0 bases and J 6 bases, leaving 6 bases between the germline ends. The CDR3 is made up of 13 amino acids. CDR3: CASSIEGAQPQHF. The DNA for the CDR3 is TGTGCCAGTAGTATAGAGGGGGCTCAGCCCCAGCATTTT.

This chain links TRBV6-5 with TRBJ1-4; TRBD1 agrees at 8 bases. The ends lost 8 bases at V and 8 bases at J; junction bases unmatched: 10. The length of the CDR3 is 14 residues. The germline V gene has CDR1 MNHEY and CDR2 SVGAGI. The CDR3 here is CASLADREVEKLFF. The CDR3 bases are TGTGCCAGCCTTGCGGACAGGGAGGTGGAAAAACTGTTTTTT.

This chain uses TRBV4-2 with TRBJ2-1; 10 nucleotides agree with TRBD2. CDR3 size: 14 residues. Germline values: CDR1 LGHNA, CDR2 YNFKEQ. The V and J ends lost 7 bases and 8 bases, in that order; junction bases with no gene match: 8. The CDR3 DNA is TGTGCCAGCACCCTTCTAGCGGGAGCGGATGAGCAGTTCTTC. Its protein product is CASTLLAGADEQFF.

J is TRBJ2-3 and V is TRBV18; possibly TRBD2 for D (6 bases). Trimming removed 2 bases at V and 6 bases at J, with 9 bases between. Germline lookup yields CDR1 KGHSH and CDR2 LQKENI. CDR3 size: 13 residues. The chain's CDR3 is CASSPGGIDTQYF. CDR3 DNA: TGTGCCAGCTCACCAGGGGGGATCGATACGCAGTATTTT.

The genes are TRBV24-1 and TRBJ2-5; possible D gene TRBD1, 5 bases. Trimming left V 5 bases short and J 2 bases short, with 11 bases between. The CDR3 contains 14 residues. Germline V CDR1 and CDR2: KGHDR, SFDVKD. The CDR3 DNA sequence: TGTGCCACCAGTGGTACGACAGCTCAAGAGACCCAGTACTTC. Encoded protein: CATSGTTAQETQYF.

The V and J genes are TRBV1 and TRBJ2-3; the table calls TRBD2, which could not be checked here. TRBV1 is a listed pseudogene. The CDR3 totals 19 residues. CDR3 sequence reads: CTSSQDGGTSGRRTDTQYF. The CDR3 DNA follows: TGCACCAGCAGCCAAGATGGAGGGACTAGCGGACGTCGCACAGATACGCAGTATTTT.

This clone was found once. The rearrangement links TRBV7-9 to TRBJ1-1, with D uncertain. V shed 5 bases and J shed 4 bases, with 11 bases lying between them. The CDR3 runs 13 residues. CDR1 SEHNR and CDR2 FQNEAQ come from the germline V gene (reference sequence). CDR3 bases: TGTGCCAGCAGCCTGCAGGTTACCACTGAAGCTTTCTTT. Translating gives CASSLQVTTEAFF.